This T cell receptor (beta chain) was recovered during a study of blood T cell repertoires in COVID-19. Looked up from germline, CDR1 is MDHEN and CDR2 is SYDVKM. V lost 3 bases, J lost 9 bases, and 12 bases lay in between. The CDR3 sequence is 14 residues long. Profiled with immunoSEQ multiplex PCR; TCRdb holds only in-frame clones, not every one. This sample has under 95,000 clones, with approximately 85% found just once. The rearrangement joins TRBV28 to TRBJ1-6; D unclear. The material sequenced was peripheral blood. This sequence was found in a man aged 50 or older with COVID-19, enrolled during active disease. CDR3 bases: TGTGCCAGCAGTTTTCCCCCTGGGCGTTCACCCCTCCACTTT. It is translated as CASSFPPGRSPLHF.